The present TCR beta chain was sequenced within a study of T cell responses to AZD1222 COVID-19 vaccine. V was pared by 3 bases and J by 4 bases, with 15 bases between. Germline V CDR1 and CDR2: GTSNPN, SVGIG (reference sequence). CDR3 length equals 14 residues. Some clones are missing from TCRdb's copy, which holds only in-frame ones; the method was immunoSEQ multiplex PCR. The sample contains fewer than 300,000 clones, more than 80% of which appear only once. The sample holds one count of this clone. The chain links TRBV30 to TRBJ1-1, with D perhaps matching TRBD1 (5 bases). The sequences come from peripheral blood, collected on day 0 of AZD1222 vaccination. The TCR originated in an adult in good health. The CDR3: CAWRGPSYLTEAFF. Written as DNA, the CDR3 is TGTGCCTGGAGGGGGCCTTCCTACCTCACTGAAGCTTTCTTT.